A single sample gave rise to the 15 T cell receptor beta chains below, sequenced in a study of identical twins. Using its own MiXCR run on the 5' RACE reads, TCRdb lists one record per CDR3 protein. The sample has 300,000 to 400,000 distinct CDR3 sequences, about 12% seen once; the top ten hold about 7%. These data were also filed under a second study, of yellow fever vaccine responses in identical twins.

Input material: CD8+ T cells sorted from blood. These receptors originate from a woman between 18 and 30 years old in good health.

This clonotype was seen a few times. The chain links TRBV12-3 or TRBV12-4 to TRBJ1-2, with 7 bases aligning to TRBD1. J was trimmed by 8 bases and V by 7 bases; bases with no gene match: 10. The CDR3 consists of 13 residues. CDR3 region: CASTSTGVGGYTF. The CDR3 DNA is TGTGCCAGCACCAGTACAGGGGTGGGCGGCTACACCTTC.

V is TRBV4-1 and J is TRBJ2-2, with D unresolved. Germline loops: CDR1 MGHRA, CDR2 YSYEKL. Between the trimmed V and J ends, which lost 0 bases and 5 bases, there was a span of 16 bases. The CDR3 is 17 amino acids. CDR3 sequence: CASSQDWASYRTGELFF. CDR3 nucleotides: TGCGCCAGCAGCCAAGATTGGGCTAGTTATAGGACCGGGGAGCTGTTTTTT.

This clonotype was observed a few times. The V gene is TRBV2, the J gene TRBJ2-2; no firm D call. The length of the CDR3 is 14 residues. V lost 3 bases and J lost 3, with 8 bases in between. Germline CDR1 reads SNHLY; CDR2 reads FYNNEI. The CDR3 spells CASSEKGYTGELFF. The CDR3 nucleotides are TGTGCCAGCAGTGAGAAGGGATACACCGGGGAGCTGTTTTTT.

This clonotype occurred a few times. The chain links TRBV4-1 to TRBJ2-1; perhaps TRBD1 as D (5 bases). In germline, CDR1 is MGHRA, CDR2 YSYEKL. V lost 0 bases and J 6 bases, leaving 18 bases between the germline ends. The CDR3 extends over 17 amino acids. The chain's CDR3 is CASSQDIIGAGFNEQFF. CDR3 nucleotides: TGCGCCAGCAGCCAAGATATCATAGGGGCCGGTTTCAATGAGCAGTTCTTC.

This clonotype has more than one count but fewer than ten. The V and J genes are TRBV3-1 and TRBJ1-1; 7 nucleotides align to TRBD1. Germline CDR1 reads LGHDT; CDR2 reads YNNKEL (reference sequence). The J segment lost 2 bases and the V segment lost 0 bases, leaving 12 bases of the junction unmatched. The CDR3 consists of 18 residues. As DNA, the CDR3 is TGTGCCAGCAGCCAAGATTTCCGGACAGGAGACCTTAACACTGAAGCTTTCTTT. This codes for CASSQDFRTGDLNTEAFF.

The table lists this clonotype with many counts. DNA for the CDR3: TGTGCCAGCAGCTTAGTGGCGGGAGAGGGCTCCTACGAGCAGTACTTC. This gives the protein CASSLVAGEGSYEQYF. V gene TRBV7-9 combines with J gene TRBJ2-7; 7 nucleotides align to TRBD2. The CDR3 has 16 residues. Trimming took 1 base from V and 0 from J; bases not matched to a gene: 6. Germline V gene sequence: CDR1 SEHNR, CDR2 FQNEAQ (reference sequence). The variable domain in full, completed from reference TRBV7-9 and TRBJ2-7, reads DTGVSQNPRHKITKRGQNVTFRCDPISEHNRLYWYRQTLGQGPEFLTYFQNEAQLEKSRLLSDRFSAERPKGSFSTLEIQRTEQGDSAMYLCASSLVAGEGSYEQYFGPGTRLTVT.

The chain recombines TRBV27 with TRBJ2-1; 8 bases line up with TRBD2. From germline, CDR1 is MNHEY and CDR2 SMNVEV (reference sequence). V lost 5 bases to trimming and J lost 5 bases; unmatched junction nucleotides: 8. CDR3 length: 15 residues. CDR3 in amino acids: CASSIPGLVDNEQFF. CDR3 in DNA: TGTGCCAGCAGTATCCCGGGACTAGTGGACAATGAGCAGTTCTTC.

CDR3 in DNA: TGTGCCACCAGCAGAGATAGGATTAGTTCGGGGGGAGCCACAGATACGCAGTATTTT. Protein product: CATSRDRISSGGATDTQYF. The V and J genes are TRBV15 and TRBJ2-3, with 7 bases matching TRBD2. The CDR3 spans 19 residues. Germline V gene data show CDR1 as LNHNV and CDR2 as YYDKDF (reference sequence). V gave up 0 bases and J gave up 2 bases; unmatched junction bases: 14. Filled out from reference TRBV15 and TRBJ2-3, the complete variable domain reads DAMVIQNPRYQVTQFGKPVTLSCSQTLNHNVMYWYQQKSSQAPKLLFHYYDKDFNNEADTPDNFQSRRPNTSFCFLDIRSPGLGDTAMYLCATSRDRISSGGATDTQYFGPGTRLTVL.

This chain uses TRBV14 with TRBJ2-5, with D unclear. CDR1 and CDR2 from the germline V gene are SGHDN and FVKESK. The V gene lost 1 base and the J gene lost 4 bases, with 10 bases spanning the gap. The CDR3 is 14 amino acids. CDR3 protein: CASSQGVIRETQYF. The CDR3 nucleotides are TGTGCCAGCAGCCAAGGGGTAATTCGAGAGACCCAGTACTTC.

V usage is TRBV5-1 and J usage is TRBJ2-5, with D possibly being TRBD1 (6 bases). The CDR3 loop spans 13 amino acids. Trimming removed 3 bases from V and 5 bases from J, with 11 bases in between. Germline assignment: CDR1 SGHRS and CDR2 YFSETQ. The CDR3 loop reads CASSSGVLETQYF. DNA for the CDR3: TGCGCCAGCAGCTCAGGGGTATTGGAGACCCAGTACTTC.

This clonotype has just a few counts. The chain is built from TRBV12-3 or TRBV12-4 and TRBJ1-5; D gene unclear. Trimming removed 1 base from V and 4 bases from J, with 8 bases in between. The CDR3 consists of 14 residues. CDR3 DNA: TGTGCCAGCAGTTTAGTCGAGACAAATCAGCCCCAGCATTTT. It is translated as CASSLVETNQPQHF.

V gene TRBV3-1 combines with J gene TRBJ2-7; D gene ambiguous. From germline, CDR1 is LGHDT and CDR2 YNNKEL (reference sequence). This CDR3 region has 14 residues. V shed 3 bases and J shed 5 bases, with 14 bases lying between them. The CDR3 sequence is CASSQGGYSNEQYF. DNA of the CDR3: TGTGCCAGCAGCCAGGGTGGATACAGCAACGAGCAGTACTTC.

This clonotype has only a few counts. The gene calls are TRBV9 and TRBJ2-1; a possible D gene is TRBD2 (5 bases). The CDR3 runs 15 residues. Germline CDR1 and CDR2: SGDLS and YYNGEE. V lost 6 bases, J lost 7 bases, and 20 bases lay in between. The CDR3 bases are TGTGCCAGCAACCCCTTTAGCGCGGGTTGGAATGAGCAGTTCTTC. Its translation: CASNPFSAGWNEQFF.

The chain employs TRBV29-1 and TRBJ2-1; 10 bases fit TRBD2. The CDR3 runs 17 residues. Germline CDR1 SQVTM, CDR2 ANQGSEA. V lost 4 bases to trimming and J lost 1 base; unmatched junction nucleotides: 10. CDR3 DNA sequence: TGCAGCGTTGCCGGTTCTAGCGGGAGCCTTTCCTACAATGAGCAGTTCTTC. Its protein is CSVAGSSGSLSYNEQFF.

This clonotype was counted at least ten times. The chain is built from TRBV7-8 and TRBJ2-1; D not resolved. This CDR3 is 12 amino acids long. Trimming stripped 4 bases from V and 2 bases from J, with 3 bases between. Germline CDR1 SGHVS, CDR2 FQNEAQ. In DNA form, the CDR3 reads TGTGCCAGCAGCTCGCCCTACAATGAGCAGTTCTTC. This gives the protein CASSSPYNEQFF. Full variable domain (remainder filled in from reference TRBV7-8 and TRBJ2-1): GAGVSQSPRYKVAKRGQDVALRCDPISGHVSLFWYQQALGQGPEFLTYFQNEAQLDKSGLPSDRFFAERPEGSVSTLKIQRTQQEDSAVYLCASSSPYNEQFFGPGTRLTVL.